This T cell receptor beta chain was sequenced in a study of T-cell memory formation after mild COVID-19. Study findings and constraints: Clones that contracted from day 15 to 85 were balanced CD4/CD8, while later expanders leaned CD4+. CD4+ contracting clones were mainly CM and EM; CD8+ ones, EMRA. Prior to infection, memory already included some responding clones, suggesting cross-reactive memory joined.

This clonotype was recorded many times. What it binds is not known. Constant-segment primers and 5'RACE yielded cDNA libraries for TCR alpha and TCR beta, each carrying sample barcodes and UMIs. Each CDR3 protein gets one entry after TCRdb re-called the 5' RACE reads with MiXCR. The table shows roughly 310,000 distinct CDR3 sequences, with 15% to 20% occurring only once. With 7 bases clipped from V and 5 bases from J, the junction kept 13 bases outside the gene matches. CDR3 length: 15 amino acids. This clonotype was sampled from a young man who had mild COVID-19 (a few samples of this study predate the infection). Cell type and time point are not known. The J gene is TRBJ2-5, the V gene TRBV12-3 or TRBV12-4; 7 positions match TRBD2. What was sequenced was PBMCs or a T cell subset sorted from them (not recorded which). The CDR3 DNA is TGTGCCAGCATGACGGGGAGGGACCCCCGTGAGACCCAGTACTTC. Protein sequence: CASMTGRDPRETQYF.